This T cell receptor (beta chain) came from a study of blood T cells in healthy people across ages. Trimming cost V 2 bases and J 6 bases, with 11 bases left between them. This CDR3 has 13 residues. PCR was performed a second time for about 7 to 12 cycles using a sample-barcoded 5' primer and a J-beta primer mix. Each CDR3 protein gets one entry after TCRdb re-called the 5' RACE reads with MiXCR. The sample consists of hundreds of thousands of distinct CDR3 sequences, approximately 50% of them appearing once. Sequencing was done on a sample of blood. The chain uses TRBV12-3 or TRBV12-4 and TRBJ2-7; D is perhaps TRBD1 (6 bases). This clonotype was obtained from a woman aged 55-69 years in good health. This chain's CDR3 is CASSLQGGFEQYF. The CDR3 region has the DNA TGTGCCAGCAGTTTACAAGGGGGTTTCGAGCAGTACTTC.